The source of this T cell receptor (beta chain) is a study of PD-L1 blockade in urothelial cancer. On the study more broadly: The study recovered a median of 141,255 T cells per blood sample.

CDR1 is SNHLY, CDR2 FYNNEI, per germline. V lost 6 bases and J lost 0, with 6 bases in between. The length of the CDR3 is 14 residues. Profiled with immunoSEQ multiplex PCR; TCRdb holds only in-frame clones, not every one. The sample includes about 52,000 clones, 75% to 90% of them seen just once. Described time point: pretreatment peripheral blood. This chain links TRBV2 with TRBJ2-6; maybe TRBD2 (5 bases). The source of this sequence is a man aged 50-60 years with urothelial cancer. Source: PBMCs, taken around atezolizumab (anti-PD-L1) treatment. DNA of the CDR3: TGTGCCAGCAGAGGACTCTCTGGGGCCAACGTCCTGACTTTC. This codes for CASRGLSGANVLTF.